This TCR beta chain was recovered during a study of blood T cell repertoires in COVID-19. Sequencing was performed with immunoSEQ multiplex PCR; in TCRdb, only in-frame clones are kept and a portion is missing. The repertoire includes 200,000 to 250,000 clones, approximately 77% of them detected once, and approximately 4% sits in the top ten. The V gene's germline CDR1 is MNHNS and CDR2 SASEGT. The CDR3 loop spans 15 amino acids. V was clipped by 6 bases and J by 4 bases; unmatched bases: 10. The sample consisted of peripheral blood. The origin of this receptor is a woman of 80 years or more with acute or convalescent COVID-19. The V call is TRBV6-1, the J call TRBJ1-2, with TRBD1 matching 8 bases. The CDR3 sequence is CASSSGTGIGYGYTF. The CDR3 coding sequence is TGTGCCAGCAGCTCCGGGACAGGTATCGGCTATGGCTACACCTTC.